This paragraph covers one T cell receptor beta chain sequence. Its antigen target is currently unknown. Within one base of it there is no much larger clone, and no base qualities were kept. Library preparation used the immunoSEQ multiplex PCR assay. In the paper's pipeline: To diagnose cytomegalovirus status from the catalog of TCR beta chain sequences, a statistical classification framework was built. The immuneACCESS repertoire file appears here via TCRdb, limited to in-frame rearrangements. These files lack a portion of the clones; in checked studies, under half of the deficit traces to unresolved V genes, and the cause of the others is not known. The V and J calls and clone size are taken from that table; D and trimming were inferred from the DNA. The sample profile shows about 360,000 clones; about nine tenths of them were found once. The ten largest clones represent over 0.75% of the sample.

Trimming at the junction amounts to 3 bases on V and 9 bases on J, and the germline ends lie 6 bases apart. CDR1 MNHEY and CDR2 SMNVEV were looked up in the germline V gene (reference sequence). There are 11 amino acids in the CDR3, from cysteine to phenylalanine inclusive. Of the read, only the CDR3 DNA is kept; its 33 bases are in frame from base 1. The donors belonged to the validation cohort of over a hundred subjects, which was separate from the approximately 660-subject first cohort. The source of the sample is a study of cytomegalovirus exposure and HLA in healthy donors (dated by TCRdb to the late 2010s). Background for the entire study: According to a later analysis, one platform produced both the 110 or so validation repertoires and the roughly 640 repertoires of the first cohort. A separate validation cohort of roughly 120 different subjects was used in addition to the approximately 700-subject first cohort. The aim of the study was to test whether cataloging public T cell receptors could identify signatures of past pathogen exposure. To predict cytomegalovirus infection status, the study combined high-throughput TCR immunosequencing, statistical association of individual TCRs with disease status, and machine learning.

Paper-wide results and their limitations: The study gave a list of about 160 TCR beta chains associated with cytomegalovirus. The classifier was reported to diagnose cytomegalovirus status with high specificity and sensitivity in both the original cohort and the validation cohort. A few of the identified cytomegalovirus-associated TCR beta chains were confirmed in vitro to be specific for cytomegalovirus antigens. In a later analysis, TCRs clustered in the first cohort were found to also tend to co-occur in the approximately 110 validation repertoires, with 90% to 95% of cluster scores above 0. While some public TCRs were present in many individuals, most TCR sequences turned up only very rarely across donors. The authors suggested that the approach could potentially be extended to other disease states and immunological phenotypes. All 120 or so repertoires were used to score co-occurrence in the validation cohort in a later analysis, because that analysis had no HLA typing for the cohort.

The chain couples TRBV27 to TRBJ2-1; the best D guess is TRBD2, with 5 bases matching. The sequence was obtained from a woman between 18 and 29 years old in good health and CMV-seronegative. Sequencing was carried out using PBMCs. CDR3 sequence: CASSFRGEQFF. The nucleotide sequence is TGTGCCAGCAGTTTCCGGGGTGAGCAGTTCTTC.